This entry lists 24 T cell receptor beta chains sequenced from one sample in a study of a mutant IDH1 vaccine in newly diagnosed glioma. Profiling relied on immunoSEQ multiplex PCR, and the TCRdb table lists in-frame clones only, not all of them. The sample contains around 84,000 clones, roughly 77% of which appear only once. The time point is: week 47, end of study. Topical imiquimod accompanied each vaccine dose, which consisted of 300 ug of mutant IDH1 20-mer peptide. These receptors are not linked to any known antigen. Source: PBMCs, taken from a glioma patient whose treatment included an IDH1 peptide vaccine. All receptors derive from a middle-aged man with glioma.

V is TRBV7-2 and J is TRBJ2-1, with 7 bases aligning to TRBD2. CDR3 length equals 17 residues. Germline CDR1 SGHTA, CDR2 FQGNSA. The junction had 7 bases not matched to a gene; V was cut back by 2 bases and J by 0 bases. The CDR3 sequence is CASSLFQAGSSYNEQFF. The CDR3 DNA follows: TGTGCCAGCAGCTTATTCCAAGCGGGGAGCTCCTACAATGAGCAGTTCTTC.

This clone turned up a few times. The rearrangement links TRBV19 to TRBJ2-2; D gene ambiguous. Germline assignment: CDR1 LNHDA and CDR2 SQIVND (reference sequence). V shed 6 bases and J shed 5 bases, with 7 bases lying between them. This CDR3 contains 12 residues. CDR3 bases: TGTGCCAGTAGCTTTCGTACCGGGGAGCTGTTTTTT. Translated, it gives CASSFRTGELFF.

The chain recombines TRBV7-9 with TRBJ2-7; TRBD1 agrees at 7 bases. The CDR3 covers 15 residues. From germline, CDR1 is SEHNR and CDR2 FQNEAQ (reference sequence). After removal of 5 bases from V and 1 base from J, the junction contained 8 bases not matched to a gene. The CDR3 loop reads CASSPTGIGSYEQYF. The CDR3 nucleotides read TGTGCCAGCAGCCCGACAGGGATAGGGTCCTACGAGCAGTACTTC.

V is TRBV30 and J is TRBJ1-5; no clear D gene. Trimming removed 2 bases at V and 2 bases at J, with 10 bases between. Germline CDR1 and CDR2: GTSNPN and SVGIG (reference sequence). The CDR3 is 14 residues long. The CDR3 reads CAWSRGPGNQPQHF. In DNA form, the CDR3 reads TGTGCCTGGAGTCGCGGACCGGGCAATCAGCCCCAGCATTTT.

This chain joins TRBV5-4 and TRBJ2-3, with 10 bases matching TRBD2. The V and J ends lost 4 bases and 6 bases, in that order; junction bases with no gene match: 8. This CDR3 region has 15 residues. The germline CDR1 and CDR2 sequences are SGHNT and YYREEE (reference sequence). CDR3 nucleotide sequence: TGTGCCAGCAGCCGGGTTGAGCGGGAGGGGGATACGCAGTATTTT. Its translation is CASSRVEREGDTQYF.

V usage is TRBV10-3 and J usage is TRBJ2-3; the match to TRBD2 covers 8 bases. V lost 4 bases to trimming and J lost 5 bases; unmatched junction nucleotides: 8. Germline CDR1 and CDR2: ENHRY and SYGVKD. The CDR3 has 15 residues. CDR3 nucleotides: TGTGCCATCAGTGTTTCCGGGGGGGCCGGAGATACGCAGTATTTT. It codes for CAISVSGGAGDTQYF.

This clone was observed many times. This chain joins TRBV4-2 and TRBJ2-6; D gene ambiguous. The CDR3 covers 14 residues. Germline V gene data show CDR1 as LGHNA and CDR2 as YNFKEQ. V lost 0 bases and J 3 bases, leaving 3 bases between the germline ends. CDR3 protein: CASSQEVGANVLTF. CDR3 nucleotide sequence: TGTGCCAGCAGCCAAGAGGTTGGGGCCAACGTCCTGACTTTC.

The CDR3 DNA follows: TGTGCCAGCTCATCCACCGGGGAGCTGTTTTTT. This sequence encodes CASSSTGELFF. The chain employs TRBV18 and TRBJ2-2; D call uncertain. V shed 5 bases and J shed 4 bases, with 2 bases lying between them. Germline assignment: CDR1 KGHSH and CDR2 LQKENI. CDR3 length equals 11 residues.

Only a few counts were recorded for this clone. The chain employs TRBV27 and TRBJ1-2; D might be TRBD1 (5 bases). V gave up 5 bases and J gave up 8 bases, with 15 bases separating them. Germline CDR1 MNHEY, CDR2 SMNVEV (reference sequence). This CDR3 is 13 amino acids long. The CDR3 nucleotides read TGTGCCAGCAGTATTCGGGGCACCTGGGGCTACACCTTC. Amino acid sequence: CASSIRGTWGYTF.

The chain recombines TRBV11-2 with TRBJ2-4; D may be TRBD2 (6 bases). Germline-derived CDR1 and CDR2 are SGHAT and FQNNGV. The CDR3 spans 15 residues. V lost 5 bases and J lost 1, with 12 bases in between. DNA of the CDR3: TGTGCCAGCAGCACAATGGGGGGTGCCAAAAACATTCAGTACTTC. Translation gives CASSTMGGAKNIQYF.

V and J are TRBV9 and TRBJ2-1, with 7 bases fitting TRBD2. Trimming took 6 bases from V and 5 from J; bases not matched to a gene: 17. The CDR3 is made up of 17 amino acids. Germline lookup yields CDR1 SGDLS and CDR2 YYNGEE. The CDR3 sequence: CASNRSPRSSGHNEQFF. CDR3 nucleotide sequence: TGTGCCAGCAACCGGTCTCCGAGATCTAGCGGTCACAATGAGCAGTTCTTC.

The genes are TRBV5-4 and TRBJ2-3, with a possible D match to TRBD2 (7 bases). The V gene lost 4 bases and the J gene lost 6 bases, with 12 bases spanning the gap. The CDR3 contains 13 residues. Germline V CDR1 and CDR2: SGHNT, YYREEE (reference sequence). The CDR3 is CASSRGRGDTQYF. The CDR3 DNA sequence: TGTGCCAGCAGCCGGGGGAGGGGGGATACGCAGTATTTT.

The chain employs TRBV25-1 and TRBJ2-5, with D perhaps TRBD1 (5 bases). The J call is doubtful: the DNA matches TRBJ2-7 better. The CDR3 is 12 residues long. CDR1 and CDR2 (germline): MGHDK, SYGVNS. The CDR3 DNA follows: TGTGCCAGCAGTGCCCAGGGCTACGAGCAGTACTTC. Translation: CASSAQGYEQYF.

Concerning this clone itself: Other DNA sequences in this sample translate to the same CDR3. V usage is TRBV5-4 and J usage is TRBJ1-2; D possibly corresponds to TRBD1 (6 bases). CDR1 is SGHNT and CDR2 is YYREEE in the germline V gene (reference sequence). CDR3 length equals 13 residues. Trimming cost V 2 bases and J 4 bases, with 9 bases left between them. In DNA, the CDR3 is TGTGCCAGCAGCTTAGCGGACAGCTATGGCTACACCTTC. This encodes CASSLADSYGYTF.

The rearrangement joins TRBV7-2 to TRBJ2-3, with TRBD2 identical over 8 bases. CDR3 size: 15 residues. The ends lost 5 bases at V and 11 bases at J; junction bases unmatched: 15. From germline, CDR1 is SGHTA and CDR2 FQGNSA. The CDR3 nucleotides read TGTGCCAGCAGCCCCAACTTTTCCGGGGGGGTGGGGCAGTATTTT. It codes for CASSPNFSGGVGQYF. Full variable domain (rest looked up from reference TRBV7-2 and TRBJ2-3): GAGVSQSPSNKVTEKGKDVELRCDPISGHTALYWYRQSLGQGLEFLIYFQGNSAPDKSGLPSDRFSAERTGGSVSTLTIQRTQQEDSAVYLCASSPNFSGGVGQYFGPGTRLTVL.

This clone was counted between two and nine times. The chain joins TRBV30 to TRBJ1-5; 12 positions match TRBD1. The germline V gene encodes CDR1 GTSNPN and CDR2 SVGIG (reference sequence). This CDR3 region has 15 residues. V dropped 1 base and J dropped 6; count of bases not matched to a gene: 4. The chain's CDR3 is CAWSDRDRGRQPQHF. The DNA of the CDR3 is TGTGCCTGGAGTGACAGGGACAGGGGGCGTCAGCCCCAGCATTTT. Full variable domain (remainder filled in from reference TRBV30 and TRBJ1-5): SQTIHQWPATLVQPVGSPLSLECTVEGTSNPNLYWYRQAAGRGLQLLFYSVGIGQISSEVPQNLSASRPQDRQFILSSKKLLLSDSGFYLCAWSDRDRGRQPQHFGDGTRLSIL.

The gene calls are TRBV7-6 and TRBJ1-1, with D possibly matching TRBD1 (5 bases). Trimming shortened V by 1 base and J by 5 bases, and 11 bases separated the two germline ends. CDR1 is SGHVS, CDR2 FNYEAQ, per germline. This CDR3 comprises 14 residues. The CDR3 DNA is TGTGCCAGCAGCTTAGGGGGCGGGGGAACTGAAGCTTTCTTT. Encoded protein: CASSLGGGGTEAFF.

This clone has only one observation. The chain uses TRBV30 and TRBJ2-7, with D tentatively TRBD2 (5 bases). V was clipped by 0 bases and J by 3 bases, with 15 bases between them. CDR3 length equals 15 residues. The germline CDR1 and CDR2 sequences are GTSNPN and SVGIG (reference sequence). The DNA for the CDR3 is TGTGCCTGGAGTGTACGGGGTCTTCTTATCTACGAGCAGTACTTC. Amino acids: CAWSVRGLLIYEQYF.

As to this clone: The DNA is left out, because the CDR3 cannot be placed on it with certainty; the CDR3 is given as TCRdb lists it. The genes are TRBV5-6 and TRBJ1-6; TRBD1 is taken as the D call from the table, unchecked against the DNA. Ends included, the CDR3 has 17 residues. Per germline, CDR1 SGHDT and CDR2 YYEEEE. CDR3 amino acids: CASSFLWTGGRETPLHF.

The V call is TRBV7-2, the J call TRBJ2-3, with TRBD2 matching over 9 bases. The germline V gene has CDR1 SGHTA and CDR2 FQGNSA. The CDR3 is 18 amino acids. J was trimmed by 3 bases and V by 2 bases; bases with no gene match: 12. CDR3 bases: TGTGCCAGCAGCTTAAGATGGGCGGGGGGGCCCTCAACAGATACGCAGTATTTT. Translated, it gives CASSLRWAGGPSTDTQYF. The variable domain in full, with the rest retrieved from reference TRBV7-2 and TRBJ2-3, is GAGVSQSPSNKVTEKGKDVELRCDPISGHTALYWYRQSLGQGLEFLIYFQGNSAPDKSGLPSDRFSAERTGGSVSTLTIQRTQQEDSAVYLCASSLRWAGGPSTDTQYFGPGTRLTVL.

V and J are TRBV7-8 and TRBJ2-7; the match to TRBD2 covers 7 bases. Germline V gives CDR1 SGHVS, CDR2 FQNEAQ. This CDR3 is built from 15 residues. V shed 4 bases, J shed 5 bases, and the junction held 11 bases outside the gene matches. CDR3 nucleotides: TGTGCCAGCAGCTCCGATCCGACTAGCAGCCACGAGCAGTACTTC. It yields the protein CASSSDPTSSHEQYF.

Comments on this clone: This same CDR3 is encoded by further DNA sequences in the sample. V usage is TRBV6-1 and J usage is TRBJ2-7; D gene unclear. CDR1 MNHNS and CDR2 SASEGT come from the germline V gene. The CDR3 extends over 11 amino acids. The V end lost 0 bases, the J end lost 3 bases, and 0 bases lay between the germline ends. CDR3 sequence (DNA): TGTGCCAGCAGTGAAGCCTACGAGCAGTACTTC. It encodes CASSEAYEQYF.

In DNA form, the CDR3 reads TGTGCCAGCAGCACCCGAAGCCGAACTAATGAAAAACTGTTTTTT. Translation gives CASSTRSRTNEKLFF. The rearrangement uses TRBV5-4 and TRBJ1-4; D gene uncertain. The CDR3 has 15 amino acids. Trimming removed 4 bases at V and 1 base at J, with 11 bases between. Germline V lookup: CDR1 SGHNT, CDR2 YYREEE (reference sequence).

The V gene is TRBV29-1, the J gene TRBJ1-1; TRBD1 might be the D (5 bases). The V and J ends lost 4 bases and 8 bases respectively, with 14 bases between them. The germline gives CDR1 SQVTM, CDR2 ANQGSEA. The CDR3 length is 12 residues. DNA for the CDR3: TGCAGCGTTGCGTTTCAGGGTGCCGAAGCTTTCTTT. It encodes CSVAFQGAEAFF.